These T cell receptor beta chains were read from a single sample in a study of cytomegalovirus exposure and HLA in healthy donors. Data came from immunoSEQ multiplex PCR; TCRdb stores just in-frame clones and leaves some out. The sample shows about 160,000 clones, around 80% of them seen only once. Sequenced: PBMCs. The receptors were sampled from a woman aged 50 to 60 in good health and CMV-seropositive. Each CDR3 is given with its conserved first and last residue. A D gene is named only where the DNA matches it firmly. The size field is filled for only some rows; it gives once, few, many or a size class.

CDR3 length: 15
V gene: TRBV7-6
D gene: .
J gene: TRBJ1-2
clone size: .
CDR3 protein: CASSLGTLDIYGYTF
CDR3 DNA: TGTGCCAGCAGCTTAGGGACATTGGATATCTATGGCTACACCTTC

CDR3 length: 15
V gene: TRBV27
D gene: TRBD2
J gene: TRBJ2-1
clone size: .
CDR3 protein: CASSPSGRGPHEQFF
CDR3 DNA: TGTGCCAGCAGTCCTAGCGGGAGGGGGCCCCATGAGCAGTTCTTC

CDR3 length: 15
V gene: TRBV5-1
D gene: TRBD1
J gene: TRBJ2-7
clone size: .
CDR3 protein: CASSQGTGSSYEQYF
CDR3 DNA: TGCGCCAGCAGCCAAGGGACAGGGAGCTCCTACGAGCAGTACTTC

CDR3 length: 12
V gene: TRBV5-6
D gene: .
J gene: TRBJ2-7
clone size: .
CDR3 protein: CASSLGLYEQYF
CDR3 DNA: TGTGCCAGCAGCTTGGGTCTTTACGAGCAGTACTTC

CDR3 length: 15
V gene: TRBV9
D gene: TRBD1
J gene: TRBJ1-1
clone size: .
CDR3 protein: CASSEGGVWNTEAFF
CDR3 DNA: TGTGCCAGCAGCGAAGGGGGCGTATGGAACACTGAAGCTTTCTTT

CDR3 length: 16
V gene: TRBV19
D gene: TRBD1
J gene: TRBJ2-1
clone size: .
CDR3 protein: CASSTIHRGSYNEQFF
CDR3 DNA: TGTGCCAGTAGTACGATACACAGGGGCTCCTACAATGAGCAGTTCTTC

CDR3 length: 15
V gene: TRBV6-5
D gene: TRBD2
J gene: TRBJ2-2
clone size: few
CDR3 protein: CASSDSGGNTGELFF
CDR3 DNA: TGTGCCAGCAGTGACTCGGGAGGGAACACCGGGGAGCTGTTTTTT

CDR3 length: 15
V gene: TRBV21-1
D gene: .
J gene: TRBJ1-1
clone size: .
CDR3 protein: CASSKGQGPSTEAFF
CDR3 DNA: TGTGCCAGCAGCAAAGGGCAGGGCCCTAGCACTGAAGCTTTCTTT

CDR3 length: 16
V gene: TRBV18
D gene: .
J gene: TRBJ1-4
clone size: .
CDR3 protein: CASSPPGGQGNEKLFF
CDR3 DNA: TGTGCCAGCTCACCACCGGGTGGGCAGGGCAATGAAAAACTGTTTTTT

CDR3 length: 17
V gene: TRBV27
D gene: .
J gene: TRBJ1-6
clone size: .
CDR3 protein: CASSPGPPGPYNSPLHF
CDR3 DNA: TGTGCCAGCAGCCCGGGCCCCCCAGGGCCCTATAATTCACCCCTCCACTTT

CDR3 length: 14
V gene: TRBV7-2
D gene: .
J gene: TRBJ2-7
clone size: once
CDR3 protein: CASSFSGSDYEQYF
CDR3 DNA: TGTGCCAGCAGCTTCAGCGGCAGCGACTACGAGCAGTACTTC

CDR3 length: 15
V gene: TRBV15
D gene: .
J gene: TRBJ2-5
clone size: few
CDR3 protein: CAISPSLVQQETQYF
CDR3 DNA: TGTGCCATCTCCCCCAGCCTAGTGCAGCAAGAGACCCAGTACTTC

CDR3 length: 14
V gene: TRBV5-1
D gene: .
J gene: TRBJ1-1
clone size: .
CDR3 protein: CASSLESYYTEAFF
CDR3 DNA: TGCGCCAGCAGCTTGGAGAGTTATTACACTGAAGCTTTCTTT

CDR3 length: 15
V gene: TRBV28
D gene: .
J gene: TRBJ2-5
clone size: .
CDR3 protein: CASSFTGWRGETQYF
CDR3 DNA: TGTGCCAGCAGTTTTACAGGGTGGAGAGGGGAGACCCAGTACTTC

CDR3 length: 18
V gene: TRBV5-4
D gene: .
J gene: TRBJ2-2
clone size: .
CDR3 protein: CASSLVRAGVQGAGELFF
CDR3 DNA: TGTGCCAGCAGCTTGGTCCGAGCGGGGGTTCAGGGGGCCGGGGAGCTGTTTTTT

CDR3 length: 15
V gene: TRBV18
D gene: TRBD1
J gene: TRBJ2-3
clone size: .
CDR3 protein: CASSPTGSGTDTQYF
CDR3 DNA: TGTGCCAGCTCACCGACAGGGAGCGGCACAGATACGCAGTATTTT

CDR3 length: 13
V gene: TRBV5-1
D gene: TRBD1
J gene: TRBJ2-5
clone size: .
CDR3 protein: CASSGQVQETQYF
CDR3 DNA: TGCGCCAGCAGCGGACAGGTTCAAGAGACCCAGTACTTC

CDR3 length: 18
V gene: TRBV14
D gene: .
J gene: TRBJ2-2
clone size: once
CDR3 protein: CASSQAAVQDSNTGELFF
CDR3 DNA: TGTGCCAGCAGCCAAGCGGCAGTGCAGGACTCTAACACCGGGGAGCTGTTTTTT

CDR3 length: 17
V gene: TRBV7-9
D gene: TRBD2
J gene: TRBJ2-3
clone size: .
CDR3 protein: CASSPLTSGETTDTQYF
CDR3 DNA: TGTGCCAGCAGCCCCCTGACTAGCGGGGAAACCACAGATACGCAGTATTTT

CDR3 length: 14
V gene: TRBV6-5
D gene: .
J gene: TRBJ2-5
clone size: .
CDR3 protein: CASSYGEYQETQYF
CDR3 DNA: TGTGCCAGCAGTTACGGGGAGTACCAAGAGACCCAGTACTTC

CDR3 length: 14
V gene: TRBV10-1
D gene: .
J gene: TRBJ2-7
clone size: few
CDR3 protein: CASSGGLSLYEQYF
CDR3 DNA: TGCGCCAGCAGTGGGGGACTGAGCCTTTACGAGCAGTACTTC

CDR3 length: 13
V gene: TRBV19
D gene: TRBD1
J gene: TRBJ1-2
clone size: few
CDR3 protein: CASSMDREAGYTF
CDR3 DNA: TGTGCCAGTAGTATGGACAGGGAGGCTGGCTACACCTTC

CDR3 length: 18
V gene: TRBV7-8
D gene: TRBD1
J gene: TRBJ1-1
clone size: .
CDR3 protein: CASSPPGQGRIWGTEAFF
CDR3 DNA: TGTGCCAGCAGCCCTCCGGGACAGGGGAGGATATGGGGGACTGAAGCTTTCTTT

CDR3 length: 15
V gene: TRBV4-1
D gene: .
J gene: TRBJ1-2
clone size: .
CDR3 protein: CASSQERGGDYGYTF
CDR3 DNA: TGCGCCAGCAGCCAAGAGAGGGGGGGGGACTATGGCTACACCTTC

CDR3 length: 15
V gene: TRBV7-2
D gene: TRBD1
J gene: TRBJ1-2
clone size: .
CDR3 protein: CASSLGQGAKYGYTF
CDR3 DNA: TGTGCCAGCAGCTTGGGACAGGGGGCGAAGTATGGCTACACCTTC

CDR3 length: 14
V gene: TRBV7-2
D gene: TRBD2
J gene: TRBJ2-7
clone size: .
CDR3 protein: CASSQGTSGYEQYF
CDR3 DNA: TGTGCCAGCAGCCAAGGGACTAGCGGCTACGAGCAGTACTTC

CDR3 length: 13
V gene: TRBV5-1
D gene: .
J gene: TRBJ2-7
clone size: .
CDR3 protein: CASSLAPEGEQYF
CDR3 DNA: TGCGCCAGCAGCTTAGCGCCAGAGGGCGAGCAGTACTTC

CDR3 length: 13
V gene: TRBV2
D gene: .
J gene: TRBJ1-1
clone size: .
CDR3 protein: CASSEYLGLGAFF
CDR3 DNA: TGTGCCAGCAGTGAGTATTTGGGACTTGGAGCTTTCTTT

CDR3 length: 15
V gene: TRBV5-8
D gene: .
J gene: TRBJ2-5
clone size: .
CDR3 protein: CASSLGAALQETQYF
CDR3 DNA: TGTGCCAGCAGCTTGGGAGCGGCGCTACAAGAGACCCAGTACTTC

CDR3 length: 16
V gene: TRBV18
D gene: .
J gene: TRBJ1-1
clone size: .
CDR3 protein: CASSGEGGVEATEAFF
CDR3 DNA: TGTGCCAGCTCAGGTGAGGGCGGGGTGGAAGCCACTGAAGCTTTCTTT

CDR3 length: 13
V gene: TRBV5-1
D gene: .
J gene: TRBJ2-7
clone size: .
CDR3 protein: CASSLGQGNEQYF
CDR3 DNA: TGCGCCAGCAGCTTGGGTCAGGGGAACGAGCAGTACTTC

CDR3 length: 15
V gene: TRBV19
D gene: .
J gene: TRBJ2-1
clone size: .
CDR3 protein: CASIHGGSPGEEQFF
CDR3 DNA: TGTGCCAGTATTCATGGGGGCTCCCCTGGGGAAGAGCAGTTCTTC

CDR3 length: 15
V gene: TRBV14
D gene: TRBD2
J gene: TRBJ2-7
clone size: .
CDR3 protein: CASSRLAGGSYEQYF
CDR3 DNA: TGTGCCAGCAGCCGACTAGCGGGAGGATCATACGAGCAGTACTTC

CDR3 length: 13
V gene: TRBV6-1
D gene: .
J gene: TRBJ2-2
clone size: .
CDR3 protein: CAIGLTNTGELFF
CDR3 DNA: TGTGCCATTGGACTGACGAACACCGGGGAGCTGTTTTTT

CDR3 length: 19
V gene: TRBV4-2
D gene: TRBD2
J gene: TRBJ2-7
clone size: .
CDR3 protein: CASSQDGSVAGVLSYEQYF
CDR3 DNA: TGTGCCAGCAGCCAAGATGGAAGCGTAGCGGGAGTGCTCTCCTACGAGCAGTACTTC

CDR3 length: 15
V gene: TRBV10-3
D gene: .
J gene: TRBJ2-1
clone size: few
CDR3 protein: CAISEGVAANNEQFF
CDR3 DNA: TGTGCCATCAGTGAGGGGGTAGCGGCAAACAATGAGCAGTTCTTC

CDR3 length: 15
V gene: TRBV7-2
D gene: .
J gene: TRBJ2-3
clone size: .
CDR3 protein: CASSLGQGFTDTQYF
CDR3 DNA: TGTGCCAGCAGCTTAGGCCAGGGGTTCACAGATACGCAGTATTTT

CDR3 length: 15
V gene: TRBV5-1
D gene: TRBD1
J gene: TRBJ2-7
clone size: .
CDR3 protein: CASSQPGQASYEQYF
CDR3 DNA: TGCGCCAGCAGTCAGCCGGGACAGGCCTCCTACGAGCAGTACTTC

CDR3 length: 14
V gene: TRBV11-3
D gene: .
J gene: TRBJ1-1
clone size: .
CDR3 protein: CASSLDMQDTEAFF
CDR3 DNA: TGTGCCAGCAGCTTAGATATGCAGGACACTGAAGCTTTCTTT